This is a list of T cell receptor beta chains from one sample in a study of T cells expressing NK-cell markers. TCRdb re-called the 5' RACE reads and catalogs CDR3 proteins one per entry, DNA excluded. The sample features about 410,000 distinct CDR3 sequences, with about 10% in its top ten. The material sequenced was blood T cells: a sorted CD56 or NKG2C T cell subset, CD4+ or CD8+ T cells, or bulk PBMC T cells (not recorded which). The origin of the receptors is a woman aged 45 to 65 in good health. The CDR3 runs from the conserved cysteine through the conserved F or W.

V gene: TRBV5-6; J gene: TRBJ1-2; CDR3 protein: CASSSLRSYGNYGYTF
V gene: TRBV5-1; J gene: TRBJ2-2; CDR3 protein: CASSLRTSGRDGELFF
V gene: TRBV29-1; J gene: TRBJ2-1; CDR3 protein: CSVAPTSVEQFF
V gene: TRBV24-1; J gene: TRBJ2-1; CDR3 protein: CATSDQTGSPPNEQFF
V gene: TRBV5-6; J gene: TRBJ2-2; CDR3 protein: CASSSYVTSGRFKTGELFF
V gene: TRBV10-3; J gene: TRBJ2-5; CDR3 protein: CAINGGGYQETQYF
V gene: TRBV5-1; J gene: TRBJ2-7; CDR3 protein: CASSLGTATYEQYF
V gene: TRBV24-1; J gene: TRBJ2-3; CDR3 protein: CATSDSPGESTDTQYF
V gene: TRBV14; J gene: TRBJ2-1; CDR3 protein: CASSQAHGLAGGQQFF
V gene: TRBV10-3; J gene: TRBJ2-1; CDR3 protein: CAISERGQGSPNNEQFF
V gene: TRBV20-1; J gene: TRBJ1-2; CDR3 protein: CSAYLGGPGYTF
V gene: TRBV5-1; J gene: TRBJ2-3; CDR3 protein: CATSRDSASTDTQYF
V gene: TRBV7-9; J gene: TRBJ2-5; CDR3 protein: CASSRTGVGETQYF
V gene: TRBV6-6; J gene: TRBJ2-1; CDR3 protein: CASSLTSGRPLNNEQFF
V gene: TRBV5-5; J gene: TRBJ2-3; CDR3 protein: CASSGRDSLTDTQYF
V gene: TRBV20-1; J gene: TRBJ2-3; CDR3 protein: CSARVRGNTQYF
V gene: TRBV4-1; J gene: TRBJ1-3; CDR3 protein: CASSQVKGSSGNTIYF
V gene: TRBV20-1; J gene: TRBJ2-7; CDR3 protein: CSARALAGGAYEQYF
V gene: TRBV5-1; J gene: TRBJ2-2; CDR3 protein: CASTWRRASSTGELFF
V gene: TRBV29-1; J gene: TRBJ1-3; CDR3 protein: CSVAGSGNTIYF
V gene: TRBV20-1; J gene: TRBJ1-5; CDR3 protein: CSARDSGIVQPQHF
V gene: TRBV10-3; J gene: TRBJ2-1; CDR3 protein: CAISEPGTKDNEQFF
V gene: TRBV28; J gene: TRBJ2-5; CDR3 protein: CASSPPGWETQYF
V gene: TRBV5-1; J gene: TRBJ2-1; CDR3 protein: CASSASGTSYNEQFF
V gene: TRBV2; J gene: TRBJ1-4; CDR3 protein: CASSPGNEKLFF
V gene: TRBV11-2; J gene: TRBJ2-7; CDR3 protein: CASSLVGSGRDEQYF
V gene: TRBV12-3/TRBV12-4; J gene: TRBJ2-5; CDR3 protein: CASSLRLAGDQETQYF
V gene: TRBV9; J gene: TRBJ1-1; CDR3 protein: CASSAAAGLTEAFF
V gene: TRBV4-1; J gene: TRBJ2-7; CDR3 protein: CASSQTPQGYEQYF
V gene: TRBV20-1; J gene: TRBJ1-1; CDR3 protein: CSATSRGTEAFF
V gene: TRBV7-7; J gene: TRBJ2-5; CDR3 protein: CASRRTPGETQYF
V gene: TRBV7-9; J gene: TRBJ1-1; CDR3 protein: CASSLLLGASEGAFF
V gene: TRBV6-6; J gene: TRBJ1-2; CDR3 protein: CASSYPRQAGYTF
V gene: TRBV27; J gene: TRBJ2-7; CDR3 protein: CASSLGQGAPYEQYF
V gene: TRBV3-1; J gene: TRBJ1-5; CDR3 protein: CASSQVPDQPQHF
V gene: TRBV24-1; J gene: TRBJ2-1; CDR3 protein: CATSGQVARQGSSYNEQFF
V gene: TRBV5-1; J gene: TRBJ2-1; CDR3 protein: CASSLERTVLNEQFF
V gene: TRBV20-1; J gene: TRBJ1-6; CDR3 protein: CSASRTENSPLHF
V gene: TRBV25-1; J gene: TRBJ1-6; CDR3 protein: CASSEFRGGRSPLHF
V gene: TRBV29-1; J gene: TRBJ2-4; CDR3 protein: CSVGGGKNIQYF
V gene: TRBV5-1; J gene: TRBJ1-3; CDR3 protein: CASRAGPTTSSGNTIYF
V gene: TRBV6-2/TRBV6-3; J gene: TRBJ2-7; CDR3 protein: CASRNWAGVYEQYF
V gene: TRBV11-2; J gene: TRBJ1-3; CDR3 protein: CASTLDRVGNTIYF
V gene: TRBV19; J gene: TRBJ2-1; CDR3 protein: CASSTGTSGNSYNEQFF
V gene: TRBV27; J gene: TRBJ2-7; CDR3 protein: CASSPWDRLYEQYF
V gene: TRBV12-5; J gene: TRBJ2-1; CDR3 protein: CASGPRGTGEQFF
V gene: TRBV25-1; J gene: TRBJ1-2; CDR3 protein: CASSPQASLSVSYTF
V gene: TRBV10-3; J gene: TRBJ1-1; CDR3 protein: CAIGRDKNTEAFF
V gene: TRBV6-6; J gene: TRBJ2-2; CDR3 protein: CASSSRLAGGSGELFF
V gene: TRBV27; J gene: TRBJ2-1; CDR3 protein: CASSVSGTSGRLSYNEQFF
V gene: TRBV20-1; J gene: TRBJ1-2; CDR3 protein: CSARVGTGQGYTF
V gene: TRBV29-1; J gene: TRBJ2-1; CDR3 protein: CSVVTILGHQINEQFF
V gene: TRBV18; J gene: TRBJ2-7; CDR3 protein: CASSPMAGQVSLGFYEQYF